Listed below are T cell receptor beta chains from one sample, sequenced in a study of CD8 T cells in Susac syndrome. TCRdb reanalysed the immunoSEQ multiplex PCR reads using MiXCR and keeps one entry per CDR3 protein. In the table there are approximately 270,000 distinct CDR3 sequences, roughly 93% of which are singletons. The sequencing sample was made of CD4+ T cells from PBMCs. The receptors originated from a human donor with multiple sclerosis. The CDR3 runs from the conserved cysteine through the conserved F or W.

TRBV9	TRBJ1-3	CASSVDASGNTIYF
TRBV7-8	TRBJ1-5	CASSLWGGRSNQPQHF
TRBV19	TRBJ1-5	CASSIRGRNQPQHF
TRBV20-1	TRBJ2-5	CSASLVTETQYF
TRBV11-2	TRBJ2-3	CASSFGDMWDQTFSRTDTQYF
TRBV12-3/TRBV12-4	TRBJ2-2	CASSPRIEAGELFF
TRBV27	TRBJ2-7	CASSKDRVTYEQYF
TRBV18	TRBJ2-3	CASSRAGEGTDTQYF
TRBV6-6	TRBJ2-7	CASSLAGQVSYEQYF
TRBV29-1	TRBJ1-1	CSVGALNTEAFF
TRBV6-5	TRBJ1-1	CASSIIRTAEAFF
TRBV20-1	TRBJ2-3	CSAGDRVRDTQYF
TRBV25-1	TRBJ2-5	CASRPSREQAGGGETQYF
TRBV5-4	TRBJ2-2	CASITQGASTGELFF
TRBV29-1	TRBJ2-4	CSVVANIQYF
TRBV5-4	TRBJ2-3	CASSWGSAGTDTQYF
TRBV4-2	TRBJ1-2	CASSLRPGYDYGYTF
TRBV27	TRBJ1-1	CASSLSILGEAFF
TRBV20-1	TRBJ2-7	CSARVLRDRSYSYEQYF
TRBV2	TRBJ2-5	CASSEQGQGKTQYF
TRBV21-1	TRBJ2-7	CASSKGSTYEQYF
TRBV7-6	TRBJ1-1	CASSRRPIQGKNTEAFF
TRBV3-1	TRBJ1-1	CASSQVGGTNTEAFF
TRBV19	TRBJ1-2	CASSIAMDRRYGYTF
TRBV6-2/TRBV6-3	TRBJ2-7	CASSESGTSFEQYF
TRBV3-1	TRBJ2-2	CASSQEGRLAGVHGELFF
TRBV12-3/TRBV12-4	TRBJ1-4	CASSWGIATNEKLFF
TRBV24-1	TRBJ1-5	CATSGTGTQPQHF
TRBV5-1	TRBJ1-6	CASSQTAGNSPLHF
TRBV3-1	NA	CASSSTGYNEQYF
TRBV29-1	TRBJ1-1	CSVDRLMNTEAFF
TRBV6-5	TRBJ1-5	CASSFNDRGRGLIENQPQHF
TRBV20-1	TRBJ2-1	CSAQRQGGRNNEQFF
TRBV5-6	TRBJ2-5	CASSRPPGVPSEETQYF
TRBV7-9	TRBJ1-1	CASSRSGNTEAFF
TRBV2	TRBJ1-2	CASREDARSNYGYTF
TRBV9	TRBJ1-6	CASSFRSENSPLHF
TRBV30	TRBJ2-5	CAWSVLGRNQAQYF
TRBV29-1	TRBJ1-1	CSVGQGDTEAFF
TRBV20-1	TRBJ2-1	CSARDLRAGGQFF
TRBV10-3	TRBJ2-1	CAISEVNNEQFF
TRBV5-1	TRBJ1-2	CASSHGTAQRGYTF